The present entry profiles one TCR beta chain with its context. Its antigen is still unknown. Within one base of it there is no much larger clone, and no base qualities were kept. These data belong to a study of post-analysis software for immune sequencing data (dated by TCRdb to the mid-2010s). For the wider study: Disease courses on record covered relapsing-remitting, secondary progressive and progressive-relapsing multiple sclerosis, though some patients had no subtype annotation. Patient repertoires were compared against around 10 previously published healthy control repertoires from donors aged roughly 6 to 28 years. A subset of samples was prepared in parallel using single-end sample barcoding, then pooled and co-amplified after Illumina adapter ligation. The paper as a whole reports these results and caveats: Significantly lower normalized Chao1 diversity was found in multiple sclerosis patients than in controls, suggesting substantial peripheral T-cell clonal expansion. Direct clustering with F measure showed strong co-clustering of samples prepared in the same batch, prompting a batch-effect correction. The multiple sclerosis patient group was slightly younger than the control group. Patients showed significantly higher frequencies than controls for several TRBV segments, among them TRBV5-6, TRBV5-1 and TRBV20-1.

To demonstrate the VDJtools post-analysis software, the study profiled TCR beta repertoires from the peripheral blood of around 13 young patients with multiple sclerosis. The multiple sclerosis patients were children and adolescents between roughly 6 and 16 years of age. From cysteine to phenylalanine, the CDR3 is 13 amino acids long. The kept DNA is CDR3 alone, 39 bases in frame from the first base. V is pared back by 0 bases and J by 10 bases, with 7 bases lying between the germline termini. CDR1 and CDR2, looked up from the germline V gene, are MGHRA and YSYEKL. Receptor libraries were prepared by PCR. TCRdb lists the instrument as Illumina HiSeq 2500. To reduce PCR and sequencing biases, unique molecular identifiers were built into the TCR beta cDNA libraries. Every 1 to 10 million input T cells yielded 500,000 or so cDNA molecules, meaning each molecule approximated one T cell. The patient libraries were prepared and sequenced using the same protocol as the earlier healthy control dataset. Within a given batch, samples were prepared together, multiplexed and sequenced on the same HiSeq lane. For the original study's pipeline: Raw barcoded reads were processed with MIGEC, and single-read molecular identifier groups were discarded before consensus assembly and CDR3 extraction. Clonotype tables were post-analysed with VDJtools, normalizing diversity by down-sampling all datasets to the smallest sample size. Repertoire overlap clustering matched CDR3 amino acid but not nucleotide sequences to correct batch-related cross-sample contamination. The public sequencing data were trimmed at Q25 with fastp and processed into clonotypes with MiXCR by TCRdb, which kept only in-frame beta chains. Records with the same CDR3 protein are collapsed into one entry carrying the most frequent genes and DNA. Here the V and J calls rest on TCRdb's processing, not on the authors' analysis. The sample profile shows hundreds of thousands of distinct CDR3 sequences; approximately 60% of them were found once. Of the sample, about 10% falls within the top ten clones.

Sequencing used blood. The sequence derives from a girl aged 2-9 years with multiple sclerosis. The chain is made from TRBV4-1 and TRBJ1-6; the D gene is unclear. CDR3 protein: CASSQDGRSPLHF. The sequenced DNA is TGCGCCAGCAGCCAAGATGGGAGGTCACCCCTCCACTTT.